The clone carrying this T cell receptor beta chain turned up a few times. What it recognizes is unknown. The study made its TCR cDNA through 5'RACE template switching. That step introduced a universal primer site along with UMIs. TCRdb re-analysed the 5' RACE reads in MiXCR, keeping a single row per CDR3 protein. The repertoire holds 550,000 or so distinct CDR3 sequences, with 15% to 20% as singletons. This CDR3 contains 13 residues. V lost 0 bases and J lost 7, with 8 bases in between. Germline V gene sequence: CDR1 SGHKS, CDR2 YYEKEE (reference sequence). This record belongs to a study of T cells after yellow fever vaccination. The study, taken as a whole, reports: Across the CD4 and CD8 compartments, a small share of clonotypes was present in both. After the booster, approximately 96% of CD4 and 75% to 90% of CD8 primary-response clones were re-detected.

The source is a man younger than 40 who received the YFV17D yellow fever vaccine. Specimen: PBMCs, collected 15 days after the yellow fever booster vaccination. V and J are TRBV5-5 and TRBJ2-1; D call uncertain. This CDR3 is CASSLDWINEQFF. Written as DNA, the CDR3 is TGTGCCAGCAGCTTGGACTGGATAAATGAGCAGTTCTTC. The full variable domain, in which reference TRBV5-5 and TRBJ2-1 provide the parts outside the CDR3, is DAGVTQSPTHLIKTRGQQVTLRCSPISGHKSVSWYQQVLGQGPQFIFQYYEKEERGRGNFPDRFSARQFPNYSSELNVNALLLGDSALYLCASSLDWINEQFFGPGTRLTVL.